This entry lists 30 T cell receptor beta chains sequenced from one sample in a study of type 1 regulatory T cells (dated by TCRdb to the early 2020s). The run used an Illumina MiSeq. TCRdb passed the public sequencing reads through fastp at Q25 and MiXCR, retaining productive beta sequences. Each entry merges the rows of one CDR3 protein and shows their most common DNA and genes. This sample holds about 18,000 distinct CDR3 sequences; around 9.6% were observed only once. The ten largest clonotypes hold more than 2.5% of the sample. Sequencing input: CD4+ T cells, either the whole sample or a sorted fraction (not recorded which). The receptors come from a human donor in good health.

This clonotype was counted many times. The chain is built from TRBV5-1 and TRBJ2-2; 11 bases are shared with TRBD2. This CDR3 is 16 amino acids long. Trimming cost V 4 bases and J 4 bases; bases outside gene matches: 6. The germline V gene encodes CDR1 SGHRS and CDR2 YFSETQ. This CDR3 is CASSPGTSGITGELFF. The CDR3 DNA sequence: TGCGCCAGCAGCCCCGGGACTAGCGGAATCACCGGGGAGCTGTTTTTT.

The chain uses TRBV20-1 and TRBJ2-3, with 11 bases lining up with TRBD1. The trim removed 3 bases at V and 6 bases at J, leaving 5 bases unmatched. The CDR3 loop spans 14 amino acids. Germline assignment: CDR1 DFQATT and CDR2 SNEGSKA (reference sequence). CDR3 sequence: CSASGQGAWDTQYF. In DNA, the CDR3 is TGCAGTGCTAGCGGACAGGGGGCATGGGATACGCAGTATTTT.

This clonotype occurred many times. This chain joins TRBV29-1 and TRBJ2-1, with D possibly being TRBD2 (5 bases). There are 12 residues in the CDR3. Trimming left V 6 bases short and J 6 bases short, with 12 bases between. The germline V gene encodes CDR1 SQVTM and CDR2 ANQGSEA. The CDR3 DNA follows: TGCAGCGTCGGAAGCGGATTCAATGAGCAGTTCTTC. Translated: CSVGSGFNEQFF.

This clonotype was detected many times. The V call is TRBV7-6, the J call TRBJ2-2; possibly TRBD2 for D (6 bases). Per germline, CDR1 SGHVS and CDR2 FNYEAQ. This CDR3 region has 15 residues. The V gene lost 5 bases and the J gene lost 3 bases, with 13 bases spanning the gap. The CDR3 loop reads CASSHAGGYTGELFF. CDR3 coding DNA: TGTGCCAGCAGCCATGCTGGGGGGTACACCGGGGAGCTGTTTTTT.

This clonotype was counted a few times. J is TRBJ2-2 and V is TRBV3-1; 7 bases agree with TRBD1. Germline CDR1 reads LGHDT; CDR2 reads YNNKEL (reference sequence). This CDR3 comprises 13 residues. V lost 8 bases and J lost 1; bases outside the gene matches: 1. The CDR3, as DNA: TGTGCCAGCGGACAGGTGAACACCGGGGAGCTGTTTTTT. Amino acids: CASGQVNTGELFF.

This clonotype was detected many times. The J gene is TRBJ1-2, the V gene TRBV24-1; D not certain. V lost 4 bases and J lost 8, with 10 bases in between. The CDR3 runs 12 residues. Per the germline V gene, CDR1 is KGHDR and CDR2 is SFDVKD. CDR3 coding DNA: TGTGCCACCAGTGACCCCCTTCGGGGCTACACCTTC. Translating it yields CATSDPLRGYTF.

This clonotype was picked up many times. The V gene is TRBV20-1, the J gene TRBJ1-1; D remains ambiguous. In germline, CDR1 is DFQATT, CDR2 SNEGSKA (reference sequence). The CDR3 is 13 amino acids. V gave up 1 base and J gave up 2 bases, with 8 bases separating them. CDR3 protein: CSARVPYNTEAFF. The CDR3 nucleotides read TGCAGTGCTAGAGTCCCGTACAACACTGAAGCTTTCTTT.

This clonotype was recorded many times. The chain combines TRBV2 with TRBJ1-4; no reliable D call. The J call may be in error: the DNA end matches TRBJ2-3 better. Germline V lookup: CDR1 SNHLY, CDR2 FYNNEI. CDR3 length equals 10 residues. The CDR3 sequence: CASRNERQYF. The CDR3 DNA sequence: TGTGCCAGCAGGAACGAAAGACAGTATTTT.

This clonotype was detected many times. CDR3 residues: CASSLSAGEAGIQYF. CDR3 sequence (DNA): TGTGCCAGCAGCTTAAGTGCGGGAGAGGCGGGCATTCAGTACTTC. V gene TRBV7-2 combines with J gene TRBJ2-4, with 7 bases lining up with TRBD2. J was trimmed by 9 bases and V by 2 bases; bases with no gene match: 10. CDR1 and CDR2 (germline): SGHTA, FQGNSA. This CDR3 comprises 15 residues.

This clonotype was seen only a few times. The chain recombines TRBV25-1 with TRBJ2-5, with D tentatively TRBD2 (6 bases). Trimming shortened V by 4 bases and J by 3 bases, and 12 bases separated the two germline ends. This CDR3 spans 14 amino acids. From germline, CDR1 is MGHDK and CDR2 SYGVNS. The CDR3 DNA reads TGTGCCAGCAGTGTCTGGGACTCGAAAGAGACCCAGTACTTC. This encodes CASSVWDSKETQYF.

The chain couples TRBV28 to TRBJ1-3, with D tentatively TRBD1 (5 bases). Per the germline V gene, CDR1 is MDHEN and CDR2 is SYDVKM. The germline V and J ends were trimmed by 4 bases and 9 bases, with 13 bases remaining between them. The CDR3 spans 13 residues. CDR3 amino acids: CASSSTGGTTIYF. DNA of the CDR3: TGTGCCAGCAGTTCAACAGGCGGTACCACCATATATTTT.

About this clonotype itself: A much larger clone sits a single nucleotide away, making a read error possible. The V gene is TRBV9, the J gene TRBJ2-1; 8 nucleotides align to TRBD2. The germline CDR1 and CDR2 sequences are SGDLS and YYNGEE. V lost 10 bases to trimming and J lost 9 bases; unmatched junction nucleotides: 12. This CDR3 has 13 amino acids. The CDR3: CAPRGGRDSEQFF. The CDR3 DNA follows: TGTGCCCCTCGGGGGGGACGAGATAGTGAGCAGTTCTTC.

Judged by abundance, this clonotype is medium-sized (0.01 to 0.1%). The chain uses TRBV18 and TRBJ2-7; 7 nucleotides match TRBD1. This CDR3 region has 13 residues. Germline V CDR1 and CDR2: KGHSH, LQKENI. With 3 bases clipped from V and 1 base from J, the junction kept 0 bases outside the gene matches. CDR3 protein: CASSPRGSYEQYF. CDR3 sequence (DNA): TGTGCCAGCTCACCCAGGGGGTCCTACGAGCAGTACTTC.

This clonotype was picked up a small number of times. This chain connects TRBV5-1 to TRBJ2-3; maybe TRBD2 (5 bases). Deletions cut 4 bases from V and 5 bases from J, with 5 bases between. This CDR3 has 11 residues. Germline V gene lookup returns CDR1 SGHRS and CDR2 YFSETQ. The CDR3 here is CASSEGDTQYF. CDR3 bases: TGCGCCAGCAGCGAGGGAGATACGCAGTATTTT.

The rearrangement links TRBV19 to TRBJ2-1; TRBD2 matches at 7 bases. CDR3 length: 15 amino acids. In germline, CDR1 is LNHDA, CDR2 SQIVND (reference sequence). V was clipped by 7 bases and J by 5 bases; unmatched bases: 11. The CDR3 spells CASTGAGPGDNEQFF. CDR3 in DNA: TGTGCCAGTACGGGAGCGGGGCCAGGCGACAATGAGCAGTTCTTC.

Relative to its sample, this clonotype is medium-sized. This chain connects TRBV10-3 to TRBJ2-6; 8 bases align to TRBD2. Unmatched junction bases numbered 10, after V lost 5 bases and J lost 1 base. CDR1 is ENHRY and CDR2 is SYGVKD in the germline V gene. This CDR3 spans 18 amino acids. The CDR3, as DNA: TGTGCCATCAGTCCAAGATCGAGCGGGAGTTCTGGGGCCAACGTCCTGACTTTC. Protein sequence: CAISPRSSGSSGANVLTF.

This clonotype has at least ten counts. The CDR3: CSAHDRGGLYEQYF. The DNA for the CDR3 is TGCAGTGCCCATGACAGGGGGGGGCTCTACGAGCAGTACTTC. The chain joins TRBV20-1 to TRBJ2-7, with 9 bases that match TRBD1. The CDR3 is 14 residues long. The V segment lost 6 bases and the J segment 3 bases; nucleotides outside the gene matches: 9. Germline loops: CDR1 DFQATT, CDR2 SNEGSKA (reference sequence).

V and J are TRBV5-1 and TRBJ2-2; no clear D gene. V was trimmed by 0 bases and J by 0 bases, leaving 3 bases between them. There are 14 residues in the CDR3. CDR1 and CDR2 (germline): SGHRS, YFSETQ. In nucleotides, the CDR3 is TGCGCCAGCAGCTTGGTCGCGAACACCGGGGAGCTGTTTTTT. Translated: CASSLVANTGELFF. Together with reference TRBV5-1 and TRBJ2-2, the CDR3 gives the full variable domain: KAGVTQTPRYLIKTRGQQVTLSCSPISGHRSVSWYQQTPGQGLQFLFEYFSETQRNKGNFPGRFSGRQFSNSRSEMNVSTLELGDSALYLCASSLVANTGELFFGEGSRLTVL.

The chain recombines TRBV7-2 with TRBJ1-5, with D possibly TRBD1 on 5 matching bases. The germline V gene has CDR1 SGHTA and CDR2 FQGNSA. Trimming left V 1 base short and J 2 bases short, with 15 bases between. The CDR3 runs 17 residues. The CDR3 here is CASSLVPPGLGNQPQHF. As DNA, the CDR3 is TGTGCCAGCAGCTTAGTGCCCCCAGGGTTGGGCAATCAGCCCCAGCATTTT.

This clonotype has a count of ten or more. The chain couples TRBV5-1 to TRBJ2-7, with D perhaps assigned TRBD1 or TRBD2 (5 bases each). The CDR3 length is 15 residues. The V gene's germline CDR1 is SGHRS and CDR2 YFSETQ. Trimming stripped 4 bases from V and 0 bases from J, with 14 bases between. CDR3 sequence (DNA): TGCGCCAGCAGCCCTGGGGCAGGGAGCTCCTACGAGCAGTACTTC. This encodes CASSPGAGSSYEQYF.

The J gene is TRBJ2-1, the V gene TRBV6-2 or TRBV6-3; 7 bases agree with TRBD1. The germline V gene encodes CDR1 MNHEY and CDR2 SVGEGT. J was trimmed by 3 bases and V by 5 bases; bases with no gene match: 10. The CDR3 is 16 residues long. In nucleotides, the CDR3 is TGTGCCAGCAGTCAAAGACGACAGGGAATCTACAATGAGCAGTTCTTC. This sequence encodes CASSQRRQGIYNEQFF.

A note on this clonotype: A much bigger clone sits one base away, suggesting this may be a read error. In this CDR3 the conserved last residue, phenylalanine or tryptophan, is missing, so a read error is likely. The chain couples TRBV6-5 to TRBJ1-1; TRBD1 matches 9 bases. V was pared by 6 bases and J by 5 bases, with 13 bases of the junction left unmatched. The CDR3 covers 16 residues. Germline assignment: CDR1 MNHEY and CDR2 SVGAGI. Here the CDR3 reads CASSPLTGTGLTEAFL. The CDR3 coding sequence is TGTGCCAGCAGCCCGCTCACCGGGACAGGGCTAACTGAAGCTTTCCTT.

By share, this clonotype ranks as medium-sized (0.01 to 0.1%). The V call is TRBV18, the J call TRBJ2-1, with D unresolved. The germline CDR1 and CDR2 sequences are KGHSH and LQKENI. The CDR3 runs 13 residues. V was clipped by 3 bases and J by 6 bases, with 9 bases between them. Written as DNA, the CDR3 is TGTGCCAGCTCACCGTTGGGTGGCAATGAGCAGTTCTTC. As protein: CASSPLGGNEQFF.

As regards this clonotype: This may be a read error: a much more frequent sequence differs by one nucleotide. The rearrangement uses TRBV11-2 and TRBJ2-2; the D gene is possibly TRBD1 (6 bases). Germline CDR1 and CDR2: SGHAT and FQNNGV. Between the trimmed V and J ends, which lost 5 bases and 7 bases, there was a span of 14 bases. The CDR3 consists of 14 residues. CDR3 in amino acids: CASSPGAVIGELFF. CDR3 sequence (DNA): TGTGCCAGCAGCCCAGGGGCGGTCATCGGGGAGCTGTTTTTT.

This clonotype came up many times. This chain uses TRBV5-1 with TRBJ2-3, with 9 bases identical to TRBD2. This CDR3 region has 18 residues. The J segment lost 5 bases and the V segment lost 1 base, leaving 14 bases of the junction unmatched. Germline loops: CDR1 SGHRS, CDR2 YFSETQ. CDR3 nucleotides: TGCGCCAGCAGCTTGTCGGTGGCGGGAGGGCCGAGTGAAGATACGCAGTATTTT. The encoded protein is CASSLSVAGGPSEDTQYF.

This clonotype ranks as medium-sized (0.01 to 0.1%). The chain couples TRBV7-2 to TRBJ2-4; D unresolved. This CDR3 region has 14 residues. The germline gives CDR1 SGHTA, CDR2 FQGNSA. V was shortened by 1 base and J by 0 bases, with 4 bases between the two germline ends. The CDR3 loop is CASSLGLAKNIQYF. As DNA, the CDR3 is TGTGCCAGCAGCTTAGGTCTAGCCAAAAACATTCAGTACTTC.

The chain has TRBV5-1 and TRBJ2-7, with 8 bases fitting TRBD1. Trimming took 4 bases from V and 7 from J; bases not matched to a gene: 13. This CDR3 spans 15 amino acids. Germline-derived CDR1 and CDR2 are SGHRS and YFSETQ. The CDR3 here is CASSPGTGGAWEQYF. CDR3 bases: TGCGCCAGCAGCCCCGGGACAGGTGGGGCGTGGGAGCAGTACTTC.

By sample share, this clonotype is medium-sized (0.01 to 0.1%). The V gene is TRBV30, the J gene TRBJ1-5, with D unresolved. Trimming pared 3 bases from V and 2 bases from J, leaving 11 bases between. CDR1 and CDR2 from the germline V gene are GTSNPN and SVGIG (reference sequence). This CDR3 is 14 amino acids long. CDR3 coding DNA: TGTGCCTGGAGCCCCGACGGCGGCAATCAGCCCCAGCATTTT. This codes for CAWSPDGGNQPQHF. The entire variable domain, with the rest obtained from reference TRBV30 and TRBJ1-5, is as follows: SQTIHQWPATLVQPVGSPLSLECTVEGTSNPNLYWYRQAAGRGLQLLFYSVGIGQISSEVPQNLSASRPQDRQFILSSKKLLLSDSGFYLCAWSPDGGNQPQHFGDGTRLSIL.

With regard to this clonotype: A read error is possible here, since a much larger clone lies one base away. The V and J genes are TRBV29-1 and TRBJ1-2; D remains ambiguous. Trimming took off 1 base at V and 4 bases at J, with 7 bases between the two ends. There are 12 residues in the CDR3. Germline assignment: CDR1 SQVTM and CDR2 ANQGSEA. The CDR3 DNA reads as TGCAGCGTTGAAGCGGGCAGCTATGGCTACACCTTC. This gives the protein CSVEAGSYGYTF.

In this sample, this clonotype turned up many times. This rearrangement joins TRBV3-1 to TRBJ1-2, with D perhaps matching TRBD1 (5 bases). Between the trimmed V and J ends, which lost 0 bases and 4 bases, there was a span of 21 bases. This CDR3 spans 18 amino acids. The germline gives CDR1 LGHDT, CDR2 YNNKEL (reference sequence). DNA of the CDR3: TGTGCCAGCAGCCAAGATGTAGGGTGGGGACTCAACCTCTATGGCTACACCTTC. Amino acids: CASSQDVGWGLNLYGYTF. Filled out from reference TRBV3-1 and TRBJ1-2, the complete variable domain reads DTAVSQTPKYLVTQMGNDKSIKCEQNLGHDTMYWYKQDSKKFLKIMFSYNNKELIINETVPNRFSPKSPDKAHLNLHINSLELGDSAVYFCASSQDVGWGLNLYGYTFGSGTRLTVV.